These 21 T cell receptor beta chains originate from one sample sequenced in a study of human T cells and chemical hapten exposure. TCRdb redid the calling of the RACE reads with MiXCR, one entry per CDR3 protein. In the table there are about 130,000 distinct CDR3 sequences, more than 7.5% of which are singletons. Noted time point: healthy volunteer bleed at 2 weeks. Before extraction, the whole blood was not fractionated, and total RNA was taken from it. Sequencing was carried out using whole blood. These receptors were collected from a male donor in good health. Some clones in this sample may be carry-over from other donors' samples.

This clonotype was seen only a few times. The gene calls are TRBV6-5 and TRBJ2-7, with no clear D. The CDR3 consists of 13 residues. Germline V gives CDR1 MNHEY, CDR2 SVGAGI. V gave up 2 bases and J gave up 1 base, with 6 bases separating them. CDR3 in DNA: TGTGCCAGCAGTTACCGTGTTTCCTACGAGCAGTACTTC. This sequence encodes CASSYRVSYEQYF.

The table lists this clonotype with a few counts. The chain couples TRBV27 to TRBJ2-1; the D gene could be TRBD1 or TRBD2 (6 bases each). The germline V gene has CDR1 MNHEY and CDR2 SMNVEV (reference sequence). Trimming pared 5 bases from V and 9 bases from J, leaving 8 bases between. This CDR3 comprises 11 residues. CDR3 amino acids: CASSKGGEQFF. The CDR3 DNA reads TGTGCCAGCAGTAAGGGGGGTGAGCAGTTCTTC.

The sample holds a few counts of this clonotype. The chain combines TRBV4-3 with TRBJ1-2, with D possibly TRBD1 on 5 matching bases. The CDR3 is 16 amino acids. V lost 0 bases and J 5 bases, leaving 16 bases between the germline ends. The germline V gene has CDR1 LGHNA and CDR2 YSLEER. The CDR3 protein is CASSQDRGGTAYGYTF. For the CDR3, the DNA is TGCGCCAGCAGCCAAGATCGAGGAGGGACGGCTTATGGCTACACCTTC.

This clonotype has more than one count but fewer than ten. This rearrangement joins TRBV12-3 or TRBV12-4 to TRBJ1-2; 7 bases match TRBD1. V lost 7 bases to trimming and J lost 1 base; unmatched junction nucleotides: 6. The CDR3 loop spans 14 amino acids. The CDR3 region is CASTSRQGNYGYTF. The CDR3 bases are TGTGCCAGCACCTCGCGACAGGGTAACTATGGCTACACCTTC.

This clonotype was counted many times. The chain employs TRBV29-1 and TRBJ2-6; D gene unclear. CDR1 is SQVTM, CDR2 ANQGSEA, per germline. Trimming cost V 3 bases and J 0 bases, with 3 bases left between them. The CDR3 extends over 13 amino acids. CDR3 DNA sequence: TGCAGCGTTGACAGCTCTGGGGCCAACGTCCTGACTTTC. Residues: CSVDSSGANVLTF.

This clonotype was seen more than once but under ten times. The chain uses TRBV29-1 and TRBJ1-4; perhaps TRBD1 as D (5 bases). CDR3 size: 14 residues. Germline CDR1 and CDR2: SQVTM and ANQGSEA. Deletions cut 7 bases from V and 0 bases from J, with 12 bases between. The CDR3 loop reads CSALTATTNEKLFF. As DNA, the CDR3 is TGCAGCGCCTTGACAGCTACAACTAATGAAAAACTGTTTTTT.

This clonotype was counted ten times or more. V gene TRBV2 combines with J gene TRBJ2-1, with D unresolved. There are 13 residues in the CDR3. V lost 1 base and J 14 bases, leaving 15 bases between the germline ends. In germline, CDR1 is SNHLY, CDR2 FYNNEI. The CDR3 protein is CASSEGARPHKFF. CDR3 DNA: TGTGCCAGCAGTGAAGGGGCCAGGCCTCATAAGTTCTTC.

The chain employs TRBV10-3 and TRBJ2-6; possible D gene TRBD1, 6 bases. V was pared by 4 bases and J by 4 bases, with 14 bases between. Germline-derived CDR1 and CDR2 are ENHRY and SYGVKD. The CDR3 contains 16 residues. CDR3 sequence reads: CAISGSGQLGANVLTF. CDR3 DNA: TGTGCCATCAGTGGGAGCGGACAGCTCGGGGCCAACGTCCTGACTTTC.

A few counts support this clonotype. The rearrangement links TRBV6-2 or TRBV6-3 to TRBJ1-1, with no clear D. The CDR3 sequence is 13 residues long. The V gene lost 5 bases and the J gene lost 4 bases, with 11 bases spanning the gap. Germline V CDR1 and CDR2: MNHEY, SVGEGT. The CDR3 sequence: CASSKMGRTEAFF. Written as DNA, the CDR3 is TGTGCCAGCAGTAAGATGGGTCGCACTGAAGCTTTCTTT.

The table lists this clonotype with a few counts. The chain has TRBV6-2 or TRBV6-3 and TRBJ1-1; possibly TRBD1 for D (5 bases). V was cut by 6 bases and J by 4 bases, with 12 bases left in between. This CDR3 region has 13 residues. Germline values: CDR1 MNHEY, CDR2 SVGEGT. CDR3 in DNA: TGTGCCAGCAGCCCCGGGGGATTCACTGAAGCTTTCTTT. This gives the protein CASSPGGFTEAFF.

This clonotype was picked up a small number of times. The V call is TRBV27, the J call TRBJ2-1; TRBD2 might be the D (6 bases). This CDR3 is built from 16 residues. Germline CDR1 and CDR2: MNHEY and SMNVEV (reference sequence). Trimming removed 5 bases from V and 7 bases from J, with 21 bases in between. CDR3 amino acids: CASSPQWSREWNEQFF. CDR3 bases: TGTGCCAGCAGTCCCCAGTGGAGCCGGGAGTGGAATGAGCAGTTCTTC.

This clonotype was observed at least ten times. V and J are TRBV6-2 or TRBV6-3 and TRBJ1-2, with 8 bases identical to TRBD1. The CDR3 sequence is 15 residues long. The trim removed 6 bases at V and 4 bases at J, leaving 10 bases unmatched. In germline, CDR1 is MNHEY, CDR2 SVGEGT. The CDR3 sequence is CASRTLDRGIYGYTF. The CDR3 DNA reads as TGTGCCAGCAGAACCCTTGACAGGGGAATCTATGGCTACACCTTC.

The chain recombines TRBV4-3 with TRBJ2-5; 10 bases line up with TRBD1. The CDR3 sequence is 16 residues long. The trim removed 2 bases at V and 5 bases at J, leaving 8 bases unmatched. CDR1 and CDR2 from the germline V gene are LGHNA and YSLEER. The CDR3 here is CASSQQTGGEGETQYF. In DNA form, the CDR3 reads TGCGCCAGCAGCCAACAGACAGGGGGCGAGGGTGAGACCCAGTACTTC.

In its sample, this clonotype was seen a few times. The chain carries TRBV4-3 and TRBJ1-6, with no clear D. The length of the CDR3 is 14 residues. Germline V lookup: CDR1 LGHNA, CDR2 YSLEER. V was trimmed by 1 base and J by 7 bases, leaving 8 bases between them. The CDR3 nucleotides read TGCGCCAGCAGCCAAGGACCGATCAATTCACCCCTCCACTTT. Translating it yields CASSQGPINSPLHF.

V gene TRBV7-8 combines with J gene TRBJ1-1; D is undetermined. The CDR3 length is 15 residues. The germline CDR1 and CDR2 sequences are SGHVS and FQNEAQ. V gave up 1 base and J gave up 2 bases, with 11 bases separating them. As DNA, the CDR3 is TGTGCCAGCAGCTTAGTAGGAGGGCTCAACACTGAAGCTTTCTTT. It is translated as CASSLVGGLNTEAFF.

This clonotype showed up just a few times. The chain has TRBV4-3 and TRBJ2-7; maybe TRBD2 (5 bases). With 0 bases removed from V and 6 bases from J, the gap between germline ends came to 9 bases. Germline-derived CDR1 and CDR2 are LGHNA and YSLEER. CDR3 length: 13 residues. CDR3 protein: CASSQDEGGEQYF. CDR3 in DNA: TGCGCCAGCAGCCAAGATGAAGGAGGCGAGCAGTACTTC.

V usage is TRBV4-1 and J usage is TRBJ2-7; TRBD1 aligns across 11 bases. V trimming: 1 base; J trimming: 7 bases; junction bases outside the gene matches: 3. CDR3 size: 14 residues. Germline-derived CDR1 and CDR2 are MGHRA and YSYEKL. CDR3 region: CASSQGGTGGEQYF. Here the CDR3 DNA reads TGCGCCAGCAGCCAAGGGGGGACAGGGGGGGAGCAGTACTTC.

This clonotype was detected only a few times. The chain links TRBV14 to TRBJ1-5; D unresolved. V shed 0 bases and J shed 1 base, with 7 bases lying between them. Germline V gives CDR1 SGHDN, CDR2 FVKESK. This CDR3 contains 15 residues. This chain's CDR3 is CASSQDRQSNQPQHF. The CDR3 DNA is TGTGCCAGCAGCCAAGATAGGCAAAGCAATCAGCCCCAGCATTTT.

The chain uses TRBV5-1 and TRBJ2-2; D is unclear. This CDR3 has 16 residues. V lost 4 bases, J lost 4 bases, and 17 bases lay in between. Germline V gene data show CDR1 as SGHRS and CDR2 as YFSETQ. CDR3 protein: CASSKRPVAGTGELFF. The CDR3 nucleotides are TGCGCCAGCAGCAAACGTCCCGTAGCCGGCACCGGGGAGCTGTTTTTT.

This rearrangement joins TRBV6-2 or TRBV6-3 to TRBJ2-7; D is perhaps TRBD2 (5 bases). This CDR3 region has 12 residues. Germline assignment: CDR1 MNHEY and CDR2 SVGEGT. V gave up 7 bases and J gave up 4 bases, with 11 bases separating them. CDR3: CASTNGDYEQYF. The CDR3 DNA follows: TGTGCCAGCACCAACGGGGATTACGAGCAGTACTTC.

This clonotype was seen only a few times. J is TRBJ2-2 and V is TRBV2; D is unclear. The CDR3 consists of 13 residues. The V end lost 1 base, the J end lost 3 bases, and 3 bases lay between the germline ends. Germline CDR1 SNHLY, CDR2 FYNNEI. CDR3 sequence: CASSEDYTGELFF. Here the CDR3 DNA reads TGTGCCAGCAGTGAAGACTACACCGGGGAGCTGTTTTTT.